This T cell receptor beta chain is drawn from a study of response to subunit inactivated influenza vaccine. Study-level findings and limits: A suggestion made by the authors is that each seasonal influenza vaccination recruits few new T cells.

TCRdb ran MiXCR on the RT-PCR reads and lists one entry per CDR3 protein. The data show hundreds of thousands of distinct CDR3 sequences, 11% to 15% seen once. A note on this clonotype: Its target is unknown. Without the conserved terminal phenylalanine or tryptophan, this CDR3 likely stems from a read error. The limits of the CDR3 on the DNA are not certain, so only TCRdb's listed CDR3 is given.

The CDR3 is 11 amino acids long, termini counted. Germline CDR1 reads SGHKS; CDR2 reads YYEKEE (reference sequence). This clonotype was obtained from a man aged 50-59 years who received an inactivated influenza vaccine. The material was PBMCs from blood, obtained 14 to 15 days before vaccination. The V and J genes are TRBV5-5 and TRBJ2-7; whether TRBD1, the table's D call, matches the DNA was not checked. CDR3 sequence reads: CASSYLRGMVS.